The clone carrying this TCR beta chain was recorded many times. This table comes from immunoSEQ multiplex PCR, and its TCRdb copy is limited to in-frame clones, with some not included. The sample consists of approximately 200,000 clones, about 87% of them appearing once. CDR1 is SGDLS, CDR2 YYNGEE, per germline. This CDR3 has 14 residues. Trimming took off 4 bases at V and 3 bases at J, with 13 bases between the two ends. This sample is part of a study of blood T cell repertoires in COVID-19. Study-wide context: T cells, B-cell-depleted T cells, or PBMCs supplied cDNA or gDNA.

The chain is built from TRBV9 and TRBJ1-1; D is possibly TRBD1 (5 bases). This clonotype was obtained from a man in his 70s with acute or convalescent COVID-19. Sample: peripheral blood. The CDR3 region is CASSPYAGDTEAFF. CDR3 coding DNA: TGTGCCAGCAGCCCTTACGCGGGGGACACTGAAGCTTTCTTT.